This T cell receptor beta chain was captured in a study of blood T cell repertoires in COVID-19. Overall study: Spain, Italy and the United States supplied samples that represented acute and convalescent COVID-19. In each case, the material was cDNA or gDNA derived from T cells, B-cell-depleted T cells, or PBMCs.

In the authors' methods: Using reference gene primer amplification, nucleated cell counts were estimated. Only in-frame clones appear in the TCRdb table, and some are missing; sequencing was by immunoSEQ multiplex PCR. The DNA was the basis for D and trimming; V, J and clone size are from that table. Found here are approximately 26,000 clones, about 89% of them singletons; the top ten hold around 4.7%. With 4 bases removed from V and 1 base from J, the gap between germline ends came to 16 bases. The CDR3 totals 16 residues. Germline CDR1 and CDR2: SGHTA and FQGNSA. The rearrangement uses TRBV7-2 and TRBJ2-5; D gene uncertain. The sequence was obtained from a man between 70 and 80 years old with active COVID-19. The sequencing input was peripheral blood. CDR3 nucleotides: TGTGCCAGCAGCTCCGTAATAGACACACTCCAAGAGACCCAGTACTTC. This gives the protein CASSSVIDTLQETQYF. The full variable domain, in which reference TRBV7-2 and TRBJ2-5 provide the parts outside the CDR3, is GAGVSQSPSNKVTEKGKDVELRCDPISGHTALYWYRQSLGQGLEFLIYFQGNSAPDKSGLPSDRFSAERTGGSVSTLTIQRTQQEDSAVYLCASSSVIDTLQETQYFGPGTRLLVL.